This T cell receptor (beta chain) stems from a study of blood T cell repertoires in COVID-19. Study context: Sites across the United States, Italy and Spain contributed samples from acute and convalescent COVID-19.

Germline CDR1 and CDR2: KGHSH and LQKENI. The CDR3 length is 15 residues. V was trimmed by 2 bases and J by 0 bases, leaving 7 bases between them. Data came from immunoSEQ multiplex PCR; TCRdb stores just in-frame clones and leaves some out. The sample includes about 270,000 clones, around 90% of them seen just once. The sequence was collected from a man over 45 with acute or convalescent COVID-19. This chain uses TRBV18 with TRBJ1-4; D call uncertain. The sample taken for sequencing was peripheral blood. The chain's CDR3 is CASSPLTSTNEKLFF. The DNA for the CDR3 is TGTGCCAGCTCACCATTGACATCAACTAATGAAAAACTGTTTTTT.